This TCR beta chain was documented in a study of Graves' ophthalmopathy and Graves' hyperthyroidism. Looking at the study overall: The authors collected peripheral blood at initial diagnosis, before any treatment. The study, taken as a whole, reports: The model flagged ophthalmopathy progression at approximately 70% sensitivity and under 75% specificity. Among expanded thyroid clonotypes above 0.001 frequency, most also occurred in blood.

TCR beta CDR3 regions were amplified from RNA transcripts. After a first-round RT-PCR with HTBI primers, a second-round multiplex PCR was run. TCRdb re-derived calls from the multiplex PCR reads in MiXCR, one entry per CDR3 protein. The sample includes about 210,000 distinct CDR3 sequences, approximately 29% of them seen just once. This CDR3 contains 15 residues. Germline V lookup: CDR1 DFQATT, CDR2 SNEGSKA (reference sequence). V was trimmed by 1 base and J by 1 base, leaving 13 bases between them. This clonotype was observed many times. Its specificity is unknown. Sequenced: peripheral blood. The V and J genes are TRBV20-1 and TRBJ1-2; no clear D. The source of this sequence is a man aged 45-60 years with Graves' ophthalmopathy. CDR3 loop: CSARAVDGNNYGYTF. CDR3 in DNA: TGCAGTGCTAGAGCGGTAGATGGAAATAACTATGGCTACACCTTC.